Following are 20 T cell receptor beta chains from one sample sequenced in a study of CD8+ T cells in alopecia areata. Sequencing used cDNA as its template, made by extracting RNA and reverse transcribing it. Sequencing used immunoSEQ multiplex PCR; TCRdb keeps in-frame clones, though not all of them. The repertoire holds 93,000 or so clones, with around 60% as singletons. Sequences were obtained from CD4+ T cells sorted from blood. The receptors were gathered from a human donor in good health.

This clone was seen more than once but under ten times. Here the CDR3 reads CASSILQGAGTGELFF. The CDR3 nucleotides read TGTGCCAGTAGTATCCTTCAGGGGGCGGGCACCGGGGAGCTGTTTTTT. The chain recombines TRBV19 with TRBJ2-2, with 8 bases that match TRBD1. The CDR3 sequence is 16 residues long. Germline V lookup: CDR1 LNHDA, CDR2 SQIVND (reference sequence). The ends lost 3 bases at V and 4 bases at J; junction bases unmatched: 7. The full variable domain, rest sourced from reference TRBV19 and TRBJ2-2, is DGGITQSPKYLFRKEGQNVTLSCEQNLNHDAMYWYRQDPGQGLRLIYYSQIVNDFQKGDIAEGYSVSREKKESFPLTVTSAQKNPTAFYLCASSILQGAGTGELFFGEGSRLTVL.

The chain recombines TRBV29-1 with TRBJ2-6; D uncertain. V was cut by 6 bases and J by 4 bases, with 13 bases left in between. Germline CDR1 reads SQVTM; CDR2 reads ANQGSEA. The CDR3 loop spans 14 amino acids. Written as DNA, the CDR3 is TGCAGCGTCCTGAGCTCGACCGGGGCCAACGTCCTGACTTTC. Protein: CSVLSSTGANVLTF.

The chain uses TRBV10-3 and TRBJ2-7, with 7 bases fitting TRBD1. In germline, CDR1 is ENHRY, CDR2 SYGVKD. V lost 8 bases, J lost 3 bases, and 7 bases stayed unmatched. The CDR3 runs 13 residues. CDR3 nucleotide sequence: TGTGCCATCGGAAAAACAGGGGTCTACGAGCAGTACTTC. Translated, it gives CAIGKTGVYEQYF.

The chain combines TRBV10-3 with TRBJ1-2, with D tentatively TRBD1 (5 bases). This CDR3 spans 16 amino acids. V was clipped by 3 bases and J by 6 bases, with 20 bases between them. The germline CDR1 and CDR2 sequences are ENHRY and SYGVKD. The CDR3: CAISEGLAGGTHGYTF. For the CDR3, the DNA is TGTGCCATCAGTGAAGGTTTGGCGGGGGGAACGCATGGCTACACCTTC.

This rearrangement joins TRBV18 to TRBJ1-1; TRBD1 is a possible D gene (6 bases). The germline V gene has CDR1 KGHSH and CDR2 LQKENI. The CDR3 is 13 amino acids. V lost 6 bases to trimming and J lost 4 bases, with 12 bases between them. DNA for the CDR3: TGTGCCAGCTCGGATACAGGGTCCACTGAAGCTTTCTTT. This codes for CASSDTGSTEAFF.

This CDR3 is CATRDRQTNTEAFF. The CDR3 DNA is TGTGCCACCCGGGACAGGCAAACCAACACTGAAGCTTTCTTT. The gene calls are TRBV19 and TRBJ1-1; 8 nucleotides line up with TRBD1. From germline, CDR1 is LNHDA and CDR2 SQIVND (reference sequence). V lost 10 bases and J lost 2; bases outside the gene matches: 9. This CDR3 is 14 amino acids long.

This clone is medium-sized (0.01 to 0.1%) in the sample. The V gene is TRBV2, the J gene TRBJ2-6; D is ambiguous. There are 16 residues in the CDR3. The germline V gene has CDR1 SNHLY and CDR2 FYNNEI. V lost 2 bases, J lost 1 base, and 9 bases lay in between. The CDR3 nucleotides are TGTGCCAGCAGTGAAATGTGGCAGTCTGGGGCCAACGTCCTGACTTTC. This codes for CASSEMWQSGANVLTF. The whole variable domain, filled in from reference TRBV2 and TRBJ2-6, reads EPEVTQTPSHQVTQMGQEVILRCVPISNHLYFYWYRQILGQKVEFLVSFYNNEISEKSEIFDDQFSVERPDGSNFTLKIRSTKLEDSAMYFCASSEMWQSGANVLTFGAGSRLTVL.

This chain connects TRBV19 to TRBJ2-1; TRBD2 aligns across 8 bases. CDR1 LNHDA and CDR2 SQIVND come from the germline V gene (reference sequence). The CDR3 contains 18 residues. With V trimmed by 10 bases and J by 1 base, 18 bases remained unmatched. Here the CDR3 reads CATTGTSHPLTSYNEQFF. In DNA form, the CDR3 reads TGTGCCACCACCGGGACTAGTCATCCTTTGACGTCCTACAATGAGCAGTTCTTC.

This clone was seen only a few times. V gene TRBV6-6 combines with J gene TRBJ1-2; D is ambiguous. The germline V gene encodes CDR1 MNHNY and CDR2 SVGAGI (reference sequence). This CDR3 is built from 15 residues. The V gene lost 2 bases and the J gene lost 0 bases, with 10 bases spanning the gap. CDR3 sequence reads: CASSYETPTNYGYTF. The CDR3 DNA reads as TGTGCCAGCAGTTACGAGACGCCTACTAACTATGGCTACACCTTC.

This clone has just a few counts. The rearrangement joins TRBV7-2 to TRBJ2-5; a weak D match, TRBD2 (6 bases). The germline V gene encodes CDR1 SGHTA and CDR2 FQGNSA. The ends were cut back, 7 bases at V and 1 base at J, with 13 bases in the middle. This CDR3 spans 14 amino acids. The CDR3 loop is CASKKDYIQETQYF. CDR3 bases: TGTGCCAGCAAGAAGGACTATATCCAAGAGACCCAGTACTTC.

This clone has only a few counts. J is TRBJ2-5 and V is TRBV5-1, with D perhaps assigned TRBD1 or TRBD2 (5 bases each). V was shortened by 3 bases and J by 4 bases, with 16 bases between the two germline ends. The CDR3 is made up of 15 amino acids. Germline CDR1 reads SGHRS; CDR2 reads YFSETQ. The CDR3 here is CASSSGPQVGETQYF. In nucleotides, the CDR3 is TGCGCCAGCAGCTCGGGACCTCAAGTAGGAGAGACCCAGTACTTC.

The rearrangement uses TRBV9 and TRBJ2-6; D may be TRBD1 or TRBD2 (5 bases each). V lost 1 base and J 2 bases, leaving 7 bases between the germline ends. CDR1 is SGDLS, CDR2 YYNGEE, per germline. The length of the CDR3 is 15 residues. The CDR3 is CASSVWGTGANVLTF. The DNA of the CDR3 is TGTGCCAGCAGCGTATGGGGGACTGGGGCCAACGTCCTGACTTTC.

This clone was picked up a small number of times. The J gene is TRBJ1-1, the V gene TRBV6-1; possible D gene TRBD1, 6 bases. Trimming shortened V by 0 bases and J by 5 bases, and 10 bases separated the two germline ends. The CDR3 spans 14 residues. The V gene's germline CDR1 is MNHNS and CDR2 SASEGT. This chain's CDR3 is CASSEARGRTEAFF. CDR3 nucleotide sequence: TGTGCCAGCAGTGAAGCCCGGGGGCGAACTGAAGCTTTCTTT.

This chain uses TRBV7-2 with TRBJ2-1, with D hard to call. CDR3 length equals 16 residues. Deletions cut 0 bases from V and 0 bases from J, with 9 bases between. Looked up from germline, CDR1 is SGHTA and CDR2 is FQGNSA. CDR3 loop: CASSLALGNSYNEQFF. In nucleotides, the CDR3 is TGTGCCAGCAGCTTAGCGTTAGGGAACTCCTACAATGAGCAGTTCTTC. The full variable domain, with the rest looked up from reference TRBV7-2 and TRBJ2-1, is GAGVSQSPSNKVTEKGKDVELRCDPISGHTALYWYRQSLGQGLEFLIYFQGNSAPDKSGLPSDRFSAERTGGSVSTLTIQRTQQEDSAVYLCASSLALGNSYNEQFFGPGTRLTVL.

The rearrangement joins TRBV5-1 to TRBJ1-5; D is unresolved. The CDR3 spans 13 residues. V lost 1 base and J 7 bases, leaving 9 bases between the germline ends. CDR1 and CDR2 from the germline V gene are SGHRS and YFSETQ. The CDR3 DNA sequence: TGCGCCAGCAGCTTGTTCCCGGACCAGCCCCAGCATTTT. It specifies CASSLFPDQPQHF.

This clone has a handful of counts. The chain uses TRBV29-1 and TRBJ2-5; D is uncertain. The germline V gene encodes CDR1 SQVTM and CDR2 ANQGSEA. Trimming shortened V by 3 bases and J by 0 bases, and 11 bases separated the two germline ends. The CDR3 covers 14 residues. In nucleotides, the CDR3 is TGCAGCGTTGATAGCCCTGGGGACCAAGAGACCCAGTACTTC. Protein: CSVDSPGDQETQYF.

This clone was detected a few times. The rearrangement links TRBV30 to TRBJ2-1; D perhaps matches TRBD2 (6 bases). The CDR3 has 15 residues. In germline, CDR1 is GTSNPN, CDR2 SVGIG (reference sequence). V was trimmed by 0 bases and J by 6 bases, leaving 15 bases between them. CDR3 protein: CAWSVGGLHTNEQFF. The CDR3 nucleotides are TGTGCCTGGAGTGTTGGGGGACTCCACACCAATGAGCAGTTCTTC.

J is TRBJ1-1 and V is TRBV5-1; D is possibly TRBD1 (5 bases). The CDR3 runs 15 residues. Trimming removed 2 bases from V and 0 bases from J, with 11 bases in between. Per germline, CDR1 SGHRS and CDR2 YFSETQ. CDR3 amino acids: CASSLGHTLNTEAFF. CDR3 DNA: TGCGCCAGCAGCTTAGGACATACACTGAACACTGAAGCTTTCTTT.

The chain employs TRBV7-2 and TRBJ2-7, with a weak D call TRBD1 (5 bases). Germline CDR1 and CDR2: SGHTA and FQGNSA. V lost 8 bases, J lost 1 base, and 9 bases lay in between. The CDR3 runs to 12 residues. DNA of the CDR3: TGTGCCAGCGGGGCCAGATCCTACGAGCAGTACTTC. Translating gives CASGARSYEQYF.

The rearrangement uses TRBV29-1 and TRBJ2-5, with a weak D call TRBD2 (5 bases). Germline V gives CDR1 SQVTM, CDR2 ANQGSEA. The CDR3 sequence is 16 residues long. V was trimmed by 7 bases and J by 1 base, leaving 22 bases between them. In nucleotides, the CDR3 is TGCAGCGCCGCAGGAATCAGCGGTGCTCTCCAAGAGACCCAGTACTTC. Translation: CSAAGISGALQETQYF.